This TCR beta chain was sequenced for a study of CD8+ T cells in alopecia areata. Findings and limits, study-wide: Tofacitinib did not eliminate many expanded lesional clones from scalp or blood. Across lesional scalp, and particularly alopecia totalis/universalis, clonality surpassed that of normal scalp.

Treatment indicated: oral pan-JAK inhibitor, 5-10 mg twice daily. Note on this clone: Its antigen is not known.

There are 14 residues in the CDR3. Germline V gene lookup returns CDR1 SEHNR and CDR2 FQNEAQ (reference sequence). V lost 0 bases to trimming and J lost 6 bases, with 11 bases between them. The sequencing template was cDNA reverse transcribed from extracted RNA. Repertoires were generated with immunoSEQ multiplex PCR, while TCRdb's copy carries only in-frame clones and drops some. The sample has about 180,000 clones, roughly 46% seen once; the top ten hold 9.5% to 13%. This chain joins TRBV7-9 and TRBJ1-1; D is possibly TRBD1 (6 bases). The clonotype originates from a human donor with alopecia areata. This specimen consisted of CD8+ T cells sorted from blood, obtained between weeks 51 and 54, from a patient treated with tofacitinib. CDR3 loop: CASSLAGAGAEAFF. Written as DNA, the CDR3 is TGTGCCAGCAGCTTAGCGGGGGCCGGGGCTGAAGCTTTCTTT.